This T cell receptor (beta chain) was recovered during a study of blood T cell repertoires in COVID-19. Across the study: The samples span acute and convalescent COVID-19 from the United States, Italy and Spain.

Recovered status applied to Cohort 3 donors who had two consecutive negative PCRs. It also applied to those with clearance or with symptom resolution. Original handling: Estimates of nucleated cell counts were drawn from the amplification of reference gene primers. Repertoires were generated with immunoSEQ multiplex PCR, while TCRdb's copy carries only in-frame clones and drops some. D and trimming come from the DNA, and the V and J calls and clone size come from that table. This sample yields about 250,000 clones, of which around 87% are seen a single time; roughly 1.6% belongs to the top ten. The CDR3 extends over 11 amino acids. Germline-derived CDR1 and CDR2 are MDHEN and SYDVKM. V lost 5 bases to trimming and J lost 13 bases; unmatched junction nucleotides: 5.

Sequenced: PBMCs or T cells enriched from blood (not recorded which). This TCR was sampled from a woman aged 45-59 years who had recovered from COVID-19. This chain links TRBV28 with TRBJ2-1, with 7 bases aligning to TRBD2. CDR3 sequence reads: CASSLRDYQFF. The CDR3 DNA is TGTGCCAGCAGTCTTCGGGACTACCAGTTCTTC.